The 6 T cell receptor beta chains given below trace back to one sample, sequenced in a study of neoadjuvant nivolumab and ipilimumab in lung cancer. Only in-frame clones appear in the TCRdb table, and some are missing; sequencing was by immunoSEQ multiplex PCR. The profile shows about 8,800 clones, under 90% of them singletons. Sequencing was performed on tumor tissue, taken after neoadjuvant nivolumab, alone or with ipilimumab, at or shortly before surgery. Receptors were obtained from an adult with non-small cell lung cancer.

This chain connects TRBV30 to TRBJ2-3, with D possibly being TRBD2 (6 bases). The V gene lost 0 bases and the J gene lost 5 bases, with 12 bases spanning the gap. Germline CDR1 GTSNPN, CDR2 SVGIG (reference sequence). There are 14 residues in the CDR3. This CDR3 is CAWSVGGVVDTQYF. DNA for the CDR3: TGTGCCTGGAGTGTTGGCGGGGTCGTAGATACGCAGTATTTT.

The chain couples TRBV5-1 to TRBJ2-3; weak D call: TRBD1 (6 bases). Germline assignment: CDR1 SGHRS and CDR2 YFSETQ. V was shortened by 0 bases and J by 9 bases, with 11 bases between the two germline ends. This CDR3 region has 13 residues. CDR3 nucleotide sequence: TGCGCCAGCAGCTTGGGACAGGCCCGAACGCAGTATTTT. This gives the protein CASSLGQARTQYF.

This chain joins TRBV5-4 and TRBJ2-7; 14 nucleotides match TRBD2. Trimming removed 5 bases from V and 7 bases from J; junction bases left unmatched: 8. There are 15 residues in the CDR3. Germline values: CDR1 SGHNT, CDR2 YYREEE (reference sequence). The CDR3 loop reads CASRSGTSGSGEQYF. The DNA of the CDR3 is TGTGCCAGCAGATCCGGGACTAGCGGGAGTGGTGAGCAGTACTTC.

V usage is TRBV5-6 and J usage is TRBJ1-1; D is undetermined. The length of the CDR3 is 13 residues. Germline values: CDR1 SGHDT, CDR2 YYEEEE. Trimming left V 1 base short and J 5 bases short, with 9 bases between. CDR3 residues: CASSLTIGTEAFF. For the CDR3, the DNA is TGTGCCAGCAGCTTGACGATAGGGACTGAAGCTTTCTTT. Variable domain in full (rest from reference TRBV5-6 and TRBJ1-1): DAGVTQSPTHLIKTRGQQVTLRCSPKSGHDTVSWYQQALGQGPQFIFQYYEEEERQRGNFPDRFSGHQFPNYSSELNVNALLLGDSALYLCASSLTIGTEAFFGQGTRLTVV.

As concerns this clone: This same CDR3 is encoded by further DNA sequences in the sample. V gene TRBV6-1 combines with J gene TRBJ2-1; TRBD2 matches at 12 bases. CDR1 is MNHNS and CDR2 is SASEGT in the germline V gene. The CDR3 has 15 residues. With 2 bases clipped from V and 6 bases from J, the junction kept 2 bases outside the gene matches. The CDR3 loop is CASSERTSGINEQFF. As DNA, the CDR3 is TGTGCCAGCAGTGAAAGGACTAGCGGGATCAATGAGCAGTTCTTC.

Here the CDR3 DNA reads TGTGCCAGCAGCCAAGTCACAGGGGCTGGGGCCAACGTCCTGACTTTC. Amino acid sequence: CASSQVTGAGANVLTF. This chain links TRBV14 with TRBJ2-6, with 7 nucleotides matching TRBD1. The CDR3 runs to 16 residues. Per the germline V gene, CDR1 is SGHDN and CDR2 is FVKESK. With V trimmed by 1 base and J by 2 bases, 2 bases remained unmatched.